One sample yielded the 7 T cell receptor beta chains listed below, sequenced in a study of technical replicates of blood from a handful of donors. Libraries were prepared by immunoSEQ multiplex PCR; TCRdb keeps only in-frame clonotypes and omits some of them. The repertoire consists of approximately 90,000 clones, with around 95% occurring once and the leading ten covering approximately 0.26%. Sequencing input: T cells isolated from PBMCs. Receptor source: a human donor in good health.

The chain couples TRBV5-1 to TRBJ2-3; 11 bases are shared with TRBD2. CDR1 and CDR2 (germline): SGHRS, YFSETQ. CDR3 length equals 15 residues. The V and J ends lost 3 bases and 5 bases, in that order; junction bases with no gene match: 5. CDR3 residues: CASSSISGRGDTQYF. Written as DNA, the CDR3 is TGCGCCAGCAGCTCCATTAGCGGGAGGGGAGATACGCAGTATTTT.

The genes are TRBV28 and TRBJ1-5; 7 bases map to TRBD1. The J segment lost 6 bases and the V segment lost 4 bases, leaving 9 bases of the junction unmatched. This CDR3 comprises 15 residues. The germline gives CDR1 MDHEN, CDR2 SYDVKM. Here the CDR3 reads CASSSAGGLSQPQHF. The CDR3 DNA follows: TGTGCCAGCAGTTCGGCAGGGGGTCTCAGTCAGCCCCAGCATTTT.

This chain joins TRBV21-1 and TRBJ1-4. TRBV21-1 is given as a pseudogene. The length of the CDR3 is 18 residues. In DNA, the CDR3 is TGTGCCAGCAGCAAAAACGAGTTAAAGCGGGGGATGGATGAAAAACTGTTTTTT. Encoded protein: CASSKNELKRGMDEKLFF.

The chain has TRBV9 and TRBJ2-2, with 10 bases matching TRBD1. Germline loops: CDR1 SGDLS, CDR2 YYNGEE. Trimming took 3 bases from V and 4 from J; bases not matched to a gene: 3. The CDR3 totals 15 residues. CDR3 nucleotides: TGTGCCAGCAGCGATCGACAGGGGGCCACCGGGGAGCTGTTTTTT. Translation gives CASSDRQGATGELFF.

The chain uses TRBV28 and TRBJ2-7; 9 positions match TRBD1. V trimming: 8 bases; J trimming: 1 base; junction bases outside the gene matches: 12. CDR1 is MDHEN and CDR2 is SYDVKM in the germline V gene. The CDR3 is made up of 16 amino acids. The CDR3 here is CASVSSRDRVSYEQYF. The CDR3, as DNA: TGTGCCAGCGTATCATCTCGGGACAGGGTTTCCTACGAGCAGTACTTC.

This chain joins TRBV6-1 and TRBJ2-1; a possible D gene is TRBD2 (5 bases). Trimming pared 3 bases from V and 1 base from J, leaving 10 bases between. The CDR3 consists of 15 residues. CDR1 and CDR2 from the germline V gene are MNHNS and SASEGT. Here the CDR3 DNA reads TGTGCCAGCAGTGAGGTCGAGGGTTCCTACAATGAGCAGTTCTTC. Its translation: CASSEVEGSYNEQFF.

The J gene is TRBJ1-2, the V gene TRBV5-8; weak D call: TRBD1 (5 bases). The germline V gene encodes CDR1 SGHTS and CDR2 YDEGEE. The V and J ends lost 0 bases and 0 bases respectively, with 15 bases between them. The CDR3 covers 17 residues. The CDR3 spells CASSLVGQYSTNYGYTF. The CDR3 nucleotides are TGTGCCAGCAGCTTGGTCGGACAATACTCCACTAACTATGGCTACACCTTC. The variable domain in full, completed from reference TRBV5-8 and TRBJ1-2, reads EAGVTQSPTHLIKTRGQQATLRCSPISGHTSVYWYQQALGLGLQFLLWYDEGEERNRGNFPPRFSGRQFPNYSSELNVNALELEDSALYLCASSLVGQYSTNYGYTFGSGTRLTVV.